The sequence of this T cell receptor (beta chain) was determined in a study of blood T cell repertoires in COVID-19. About the study: Italy, Spain and the United States were the sources of the convalescent and acute COVID-19 samples. The analysed material was cDNA or gDNA that came from T cells, B-cell-depleted T cells, or PBMCs.

This CDR3 contains 19 residues. Germline V gene sequence: CDR1 SGHAT, CDR2 FQNNGV. V lost 5 bases, J lost 5 bases, and 30 bases lay in between. As originally analysed: Amplifying reference gene primers gave estimates of nucleated cell counts. Only in-frame clones appear in the TCRdb table, and some are missing; sequencing was by immunoSEQ multiplex PCR. V, J and clone size are taken as reported in that table, and D and trimming were inferred from the DNA itself. The sample has approximately 180,000 clones, around nine tenths seen once; the top ten hold 0.53%. This receptor was taken from a man over 45 with acute or convalescent COVID-19. This sequence joins TRBV11-2 and TRBJ2-5; a possible D gene is TRBD1 (6 bases). Specimen: peripheral blood. CDR3 DNA: TGTGCCAGCAGCCCCCATCCCGGTGGGACACAGCAAAGGTCGGAGACCCAGTACTTC. It translates to CASSPHPGGTQQRSETQYF. The whole variable domain, filled in from reference TRBV11-2 and TRBJ2-5, reads EAGVAQSPRYKIIEKRQSVAFWCNPISGHATLYWYQQILGQGPKLLIQFQNNGVVDDSQLPKDRFSAERLKGVDSTLKIQPAKLEDSAVYLCASSPHPGGTQQRSETQYFGPGTRLLVL.